This T cell receptor (beta chain) was sequenced for a study of T cells in Graves' hyperthyroidism and ophthalmopathy (dated 2019 in TCRdb). In the study overall: Peripheral blood was collected at initial diagnosis, before any treatment. A discovery cohort of about a hundred patients, about 44 with Graves' ophthalmopathy and under 60 with stable Graves' hyperthyroidism, was used to find distinguishing TCR V-J signatures. Prospective prediction of ophthalmopathy was tested in an independent validation cohort consisting of roughly 20 hyperthyroidism patients and more than 15 patients who later progressed to ophthalmopathy. According to the paper, TCR Vbeta CDR3 sequencing was carried out on approximately 140 peripheral blood samples, which came from over 40 ophthalmopathy, around 74 hyperthyroidism and some 17 progressor patients. The roughly 94 discovery patients were randomly split 7:3 into training and test sets. Once sampling was done, hyperthyroidism patients were given methimazole at a starting dose of 30 mg daily, whereas ophthalmopathy patients were given high-dose intravenous methylprednisolone. Thyroid tissue and blood T-cell repertoires from six Graves' hyperthyroidism patients were also compared in the study.

Study-level results and caveats: A 13 V-J signature model separated ophthalmopathy from stable hyperthyroidism, with approximately 86% sensitivity and about 81% specificity in cross-validation and 80%/75% in testing. In validation, the model predicted progression to ophthalmopathy a median of approximately 6.3 months before onset, with 70% to 71% sensitivity and roughly 72% specificity. Blood samples also contained most of the expanded thyroid clonotypes (frequency above 0.001), which suggests that blood repertoires may reflect thyroid immune responses. Sample size was not statistically predetermined, and blinding of investigators to group allocation was not performed.

In this sample, this clonotype turned up a few times. The clone's antigen remains unknown. Base qualities are missing; no much larger clone stands one base away. Stable Graves' hyperthyroidism was defined as the absence of progression to ophthalmopathy over 18 months of follow-up. Hyperthyroidism patients were newly diagnosed, had a disease duration of under 2 months, and were aged 18 to 65 years. Patients with uncontrolled infections, other autoimmune diseases, pregnancy or lactation were excluded. Diagnoses were based on clinical symptoms, serum thyroxine and TRAb, thyroid ultrasound and orbital computed tomography. PBMCs were separated from under 11 ml of fresh peripheral blood using Ficoll-Paque density gradient centrifugation. Trizol reagent was used to extract total RNA, and RNA quality was then checked on an Agilent 2100 Bioanalyzer. CDR1 MGHRA and CDR2 YSYEKL are derived from the germline V gene. The cysteine opens and the phenylalanine closes a CDR3 of 15 amino acids. The sequence is cut down to CDR3 DNA, 45 bases in frame from base 1. V is trimmed back by 4 bases and J by 5 bases, and the junction contains 8 bases that no gene match accounts for.

The TCR beta CDR3 regions were amplified from RNA transcripts. The first round of RT-PCR for the TCR CDR3 was performed with the HTBI primer set and the Qiagen OneStep RT-PCR kit. A second multiplex PCR round built the libraries, followed by size selection and purification. Sequencing of the libraries was done on an Illumina HiSeq2000 using paired-end 100 bp reads. The original pipeline was this. SOAPnuke was used to process the raw data, with reads discarded if the reads contained adapters or uncalled bases, had a mean Phred below 15, or lacked an exact constant-primer or identifier match. High-quality paired reads were merged using COPE v1.2.5, and each unique nucleotide sequence was defined as a clonotype. MiTCR v1.1 was used to align clonotypes to the IMGT TRBV, TRBD and TRBJ reference segments. The analysis included only V-J combinations with a frequency above 0.0001, which together covered approximately 99% of the repertoires. The TCS score was defined as F50 (clonal expansion) divided by E x V (chaos), with BLOSUM62-based TCRdist calculated between CDR3 peptides within each V-J. Welch's t-statistics and random forest reduced around 510 V-J features to roughly 13, which were used in a naive Bayes classifier (R e1071). TCRdb trimmed public reads at Q25 via fastp, called clones via MiXCR and kept in-frame beta chains. All rows with the same CDR3 protein become a single entry with the most common DNA and genes. TCRdb, rather than the study authors, made the V and J calls. The sample data list under 650,000 distinct CDR3 sequences, and about 17% of these were observed just once. The ten largest clonotypes hold 3.8% of the sample.

The V and J segments used are TRBV4-1 and TRBJ1-5; TRBD1 matches 7 bases in the middle. What was sequenced was blood. This clonotype was sampled from a woman between 25 and 40 years old with Graves' hyperthyroidism. The CDR3 is CASSPRDSVDQPQHF. The nucleotides are TGCGCCAGCAGCCCCCGGGACAGTGTCGATCAGCCCCAGCATTTT.